The next 9 T cell receptor beta chains were all read from a single sample in a study of blood T cell repertoires in COVID-19. Libraries were prepared by immunoSEQ multiplex PCR; TCRdb keeps only in-frame clonotypes and omits some of them. The table includes over 25,000 clones, about 79% detected once. The sequencing input was peripheral blood. These receptors originate from a human donor in a cohort sampled during active COVID-19.

V is TRBV4-2 and J is TRBJ1-5; possible D gene TRBD1, 5 bases. Germline V CDR1 and CDR2: LGHNA, YNFKEQ. V gave up 0 bases and J gave up 9 bases, with 15 bases separating them. The CDR3 loop spans 15 amino acids. CDR3 DNA sequence: TGTGCCAGCAGCCAAGACGGGGAGGGGCTGGGGCCCCAGCATTTT. This translates into CASSQDGEGLGPQHF.

The rearrangement uses TRBV5-1 and TRBJ1-1; D not certain. The germline V gene has CDR1 SGHRS and CDR2 YFSETQ. The CDR3 loop spans 14 amino acids. V dropped 1 base and J dropped 4 bases, with 11 bases sitting between them. CDR3 bases: TGCGCCAGCAGCTTGCCAGGCTTGGGCACTGAAGCTTTCTTT. Amino acid sequence: CASSLPGLGTEAFF.

V is TRBV27 and J is TRBJ2-7, with D possibly matching TRBD2 (5 bases). V was trimmed by 7 bases and J by 0 bases, leaving 13 bases between them. Germline CDR1 reads MNHEY; CDR2 reads SMNVEV (reference sequence). The CDR3 runs to 14 residues. The CDR3 nucleotides are TGTGCCAGCAAGGCGGTGAGGGTCTCCTACGAGCAGTACTTC. Translated: CASKAVRVSYEQYF.

The chain links TRBV28 to TRBJ2-3; D remains unclear. Per germline, CDR1 MDHEN and CDR2 SYDVKM. The CDR3 has 16 residues. V gave up 5 bases and J gave up 1 base, with 16 bases separating them. CDR3 amino acids: CASSIRNLRGTDTQYF. The CDR3 nucleotides read TGTGCCAGCAGTATCCGTAACCTTCGGGGCACAGATACGCAGTATTTT.

The rearrangement joins TRBV2 to TRBJ1-2; TRBD1 matches 8 bases. V was clipped by 6 bases and J by 4 bases; unmatched bases: 7. Germline V CDR1 and CDR2: SNHLY, FYNNEI. CDR3 length: 14 amino acids. The CDR3 nucleotides are TGTGCCAGCAGGGGGGCCGACAGGGGCTATGGCTACACCTTC. Protein product: CASRGADRGYGYTF.

The chain joins TRBV11-2 to TRBJ2-3; 11 nucleotides agree with TRBD1. Germline CDR1 SGHAT, CDR2 FQNNGV. The CDR3 length is 15 residues. The junction had 5 bases not matched to a gene; V was cut back by 5 bases and J by 4 bases. The CDR3, as DNA: TGTGCCAGCAGCCCGGGACAGGGGGTAGCAGATACGCAGTATTTT. Translated: CASSPGQGVADTQYF.

CDR3 in amino acids: CASSPQGTYEQYF. CDR3 DNA: TGTGCCAGCAGCCCCCAGGGAACCTACGAGCAGTACTTC. This chain connects TRBV9 to TRBJ2-7; D possibly corresponds to TRBD1 (5 bases). Trimming cost V 4 bases and J 2 bases, with 10 bases left between them. The CDR3 length is 13 residues. Germline-derived CDR1 and CDR2 are SGDLS and YYNGEE.

This chain joins TRBV12-3 or TRBV12-4 and TRBJ1-2, with TRBD1 identical over 7 bases. J was trimmed by 4 bases and V by 2 bases; bases with no gene match: 1. The CDR3 extends over 13 amino acids. The CDR3 region is CASSLRGLYGYTF. The CDR3 coding sequence is TGTGCCAGCAGTTTAAGGGGGCTCTATGGCTACACCTTC.

This clone was detected once. CDR3 nucleotides: TGTGCCAGCAGTGAACAGGGGCGCTCTGGAAACACCATATATTTT. The encoded protein is CASSEQGRSGNTIYF. The chain uses TRBV2 and TRBJ1-3; perhaps TRBD1 as D (6 bases). CDR1 SNHLY and CDR2 FYNNEI come from the germline V gene. The CDR3 loop spans 15 amino acids. V gave up 2 bases and J gave up 0 bases, with 8 bases separating them.